The 24 T cell receptor beta chains below all came from one sample that was sequenced in a study of chemoradiotherapy in HPV16-positive cancers. Method: immunoSEQ multiplex PCR; TCRdb's copy keeps in-frame clones and lacks some. The table lists about 20,000 clones, 73% of them singletons, with 2.6% in the top ten. The sample was taken from a patient who underwent chemoradiotherapy. These receptor sequences come from a human donor with HPV-associated anogenital cancer.

V and J are TRBV27 and TRBJ2-2, with D possibly TRBD2 on 6 matching bases. This CDR3 region has 14 residues. Germline V gene lookup returns CDR1 MNHEY and CDR2 SMNVEV (reference sequence). V lost 7 bases and J lost 2, with 11 bases in between. The CDR3 nucleotides read TGTGCCAGCAAAGGGACTCTAAACACCGGGGAGCTGTTTTTT. It yields the protein CASKGTLNTGELFF.

The J gene is TRBJ2-7, the V gene TRBV9; D call uncertain. The CDR3 spans 13 residues. V was trimmed by 0 bases and J by 7 bases, leaving 11 bases between them. Germline V gene sequence: CDR1 SGDLS, CDR2 YYNGEE. This CDR3 reads CASSVGVNWEQYF. The CDR3 DNA follows: TGTGCCAGCAGCGTAGGGGTTAATTGGGAGCAGTACTTC.

CDR3 in amino acids: CASSHQGSGMNTEAFF. As DNA, the CDR3 is TGCGCCAGCAGCCACCAGGGGTCGGGGATGAACACTGAAGCTTTCTTT. The chain couples TRBV4-1 to TRBJ1-1; D may be TRBD1 (6 bases). This CDR3 region has 16 residues. Germline assignment: CDR1 MGHRA and CDR2 YSYEKL. Trimming cost V 3 bases and J 0 bases, with 14 bases left between them.

This clone was detected a few times. The chain has TRBV4-1 and TRBJ1-3; D gene ambiguous. Trimming stripped 0 bases from V and 0 bases from J, with 15 bases between. This CDR3 is built from 18 residues. From germline, CDR1 is MGHRA and CDR2 YSYEKL. The CDR3 DNA sequence: TGCGCCAGCAGCCAAGATAATTCAGACTTTTACTCTGGAAACACCATATATTTT. Amino acid sequence: CASSQDNSDFYSGNTIYF.

This chain uses TRBV5-1 with TRBJ2-2; TRBD1 is a possible D gene (5 bases). The V end lost 3 bases, the J end lost 4 bases, and 16 bases lay between the germline ends. Germline V gene lookup returns CDR1 SGHRS and CDR2 YFSETQ. The CDR3 totals 16 residues. The CDR3 here is CASSSAVSQGTGELFF. As DNA, the CDR3 is TGCGCCAGCAGCTCCGCCGTTAGCCAGGGCACCGGGGAGCTGTTTTTT.

This clone appeared a single time. The chain recombines TRBV14 with TRBJ2-1; no definite D call. This CDR3 has 13 residues. Germline CDR1 reads SGHDN; CDR2 reads FVKESK. V was shortened by 3 bases and J by 7 bases, with 10 bases between the two germline ends. The CDR3 coding sequence is TGTGCCAGCAGCCATCGCCCGGATAATGAGCAGTTCTTC. Its translation is CASSHRPDNEQFF. Using reference TRBV14 and TRBJ2-1 for the parts outside the CDR3, the full variable domain is EAGVTQFPSHSVIEKGQTVTLRCDPISGHDNLYWYRRVMGKEIKFLLHFVKESKQDESGMPNNRFLAERTGGTYSTLKVQPAELEDSGVYFCASSHRPDNEQFFGPGTRLTVL.

The gene calls are TRBV18 and TRBJ2-3; TRBD2 is a possible D gene (6 bases). Germline values: CDR1 KGHSH, CDR2 LQKENI. The CDR3 has 16 residues. V was pared by 4 bases and J by 4 bases, with 18 bases between. CDR3 loop: CASSLLPGGSADTQYF. The CDR3 DNA reads TGTGCCAGCTCACTCCTTCCTGGGGGGAGCGCAGATACGCAGTATTTT. Complete variable domain (other parts from reference TRBV18 and TRBJ2-3): NAGVMQNPRHLVRRRGQEARLRCSPMKGHSHVYWYRQLPEEGLKFMVYLQKENIIDESGMPKERFSAEFPKEGPSILRIQQVVRGDSAAYFCASSLLPGGSADTQYFGPGTRLTVL.

This clone was detected a few times. The V call is TRBV30, the J call TRBJ2-3; 7 nucleotides match TRBD1. V lost 5 bases, J lost 2 bases, and 1 base stayed unmatched. Germline loops: CDR1 GTSNPN, CDR2 SVGIG (reference sequence). The CDR3 length is 12 residues. The CDR3 DNA reads as TGTGCCTGGGGGACAGTCACAGATACGCAGTATTTT. It encodes CAWGTVTDTQYF.

The chain combines TRBV30 with TRBJ1-5; a possible D gene is TRBD1 (5 bases). V lost 3 bases and J lost 1, with 10 bases in between. Germline lookup yields CDR1 GTSNPN and CDR2 SVGIG (reference sequence). The CDR3 is 14 residues long. The CDR3 reads CAWSHGTSNQPQHF. The DNA for the CDR3 is TGTGCCTGGAGCCATGGGACGAGCAATCAGCCCCAGCATTTT.

On this clone itself: Sequence at one end of the junction differs from germline and may be a read error. The rearrangement uses TRBV7-7 and TRBJ2-5; possibly TRBD1 or TRBD2 for D (5 bases each). The CDR3 runs 15 residues. Germline V CDR1 and CDR2: SSHAT, FNYEAQ (reference sequence). CDR3 sequence: CASSLAMVAGETQYF. The CDR3 DNA reads TGTGCTAGCAGCTTAGCGATGGTAGCAGGGGAGACCCAGTACTTC. The variable domain in full, completed from reference TRBV7-7 and TRBJ2-5, reads GAGVSQSPRYKVTKRGQDVTLRCDPISSHATLYWYQQALGQGPEFLTYFNYEAQPDKSGLPSDRFSAERPEGSISTLTIQRTEQRDSAMYRCASSLAMVAGETQYFGPGTRLLVL.

The chain combines TRBV7-9 with TRBJ2-2, with D perhaps assigned TRBD1 or TRBD2 (6 bases each). The germline V gene has CDR1 SEHNR and CDR2 FQNEAQ (reference sequence). The V gene lost 4 bases and the J gene lost 1 base, with 13 bases spanning the gap. This CDR3 is built from 16 residues. The CDR3 DNA reads TGTGCCAGCAGCTCCTGGGGGGCCGGGAACACCGGGGAGCTGTTTTTT. Translated, it gives CASSSWGAGNTGELFF.

CDR3 bases: TGTGCCAGCAGCTTACAGGGGAGGCCCTACAATGAGCAGTTCTTC. This encodes CASSLQGRPYNEQFF. This chain joins TRBV5-4 and TRBJ2-1, with D tentatively TRBD1 (7 bases). V gave up 2 bases and J gave up 2 bases, with 11 bases separating them. There are 15 residues in the CDR3. CDR1 is SGHNT and CDR2 is YYREEE in the germline V gene (reference sequence).

The chain uses TRBV11-3 and TRBJ2-5; TRBD1 matches 8 bases. Trimming cost V 6 bases and J 9 bases; bases outside gene matches: 9. This CDR3 is 13 amino acids long. Germline V CDR1 and CDR2: SGHNT, YENEEA. CDR3 DNA sequence: TGTGCCAGCAGGGCACAGGGGGAGAGACCCCAGTACTTC. Its translation: CASRAQGERPQYF. The full variable domain, completed using reference TRBV11-3 and TRBJ2-5, is EAGVVQSPRYKIIEKKQPVAFWCNPISGHNTLYWYLQNLGQGPELLIRYENEEAVDDSQLPKDRFSAERLKGVDSTLKIQPAELGDSAVYLCASRAQGERPQYFGPGTRLLVL.

This chain links TRBV5-6 with TRBJ2-7; tentative D call: TRBD1 (6 bases). The CDR3 has 12 residues. Trimming took off 3 bases at V and 6 bases at J, with 10 bases between the two ends. CDR1 SGHDT and CDR2 YYEEEE come from the germline V gene. CDR3 in amino acids: CASSWTDGEQYF. Here the CDR3 DNA reads TGTGCCAGCAGCTGGACAGATGGCGAGCAGTACTTC.

This chain connects TRBV11-3 to TRBJ2-5; weak D call: TRBD2 (5 bases). Germline lookup yields CDR1 SGHNT and CDR2 YENEEA. The germline V and J ends were trimmed by 0 bases and 5 bases, with 13 bases remaining between them. There are 15 residues in the CDR3. The CDR3 DNA is TGTGCCAGCAGCTTAGATAAGATTGGCGGGGAGACCCAGTACTTC. Its translation is CASSLDKIGGETQYF.

The chain uses TRBV29-1 and TRBJ2-1, with D perhaps given as TRBD1 or TRBD2 (6 bases each). Germline CDR1 is SQVTM and CDR2 is ANQGSEA. There are 12 residues in the CDR3. The V end lost 4 bases, the J end lost 8 bases, and 12 bases lay between the germline ends. CDR3 residues: CSVGGAVDEQFF. The DNA for the CDR3 is TGCAGCGTTGGGGGGGCGGTAGATGAGCAGTTCTTC.

J is TRBJ1-1 and V is TRBV27; D not resolved. The CDR3 consists of 13 residues. The germline gives CDR1 MNHEY, CDR2 SMNVEV (reference sequence). Trimming stripped 3 bases from V and 6 bases from J, with 11 bases between. In nucleotides, the CDR3 is TGTGCCAGCAGTTTGAGAGAGACGGCTGAAGCTTTCTTT. It translates to CASSLRETAEAFF.

This clone appeared once. The rearrangement links TRBV14 to TRBJ2-5; either TRBD1 or TRBD2 may supply D (5 bases each). CDR3 length: 13 amino acids. Germline CDR1 SGHDN, CDR2 FVKESK. V lost 4 bases and J lost 5, with 11 bases in between. CDR3 nucleotides: TGTGCCAGCAGCCTTTGGGGGACGGAGACCCAGTACTTC. Translating gives CASSLWGTETQYF.

The V gene is TRBV19, the J gene TRBJ2-4, with D perhaps being TRBD1 or TRBD2 (5 bases each). Germline loops: CDR1 LNHDA, CDR2 SQIVND (reference sequence). Trimming left V 9 bases short and J 6 bases short, with 6 bases between. The CDR3 extends over 10 amino acids. For the CDR3, the DNA is TGTGCCAGCGGGACAAACATTCAGTACTTC. Its translation is CASGTNIQYF. The full variable domain, rest sourced from reference TRBV19 and TRBJ2-4, is DGGITQSPKYLFRKEGQNVTLSCEQNLNHDAMYWYRQDPGQGLRLIYYSQIVNDFQKGDIAEGYSVSREKKESFPLTVTSAQKNPTAFYLCASGTNIQYFGAGTRLSVL.

V and J are TRBV6-1 and TRBJ1-3; TRBD1 might be the D (6 bases). This CDR3 is built from 14 residues. Trimming took 10 bases from V and 0 from J, leaving 13 bases between them. Germline values: CDR1 MNHNS, CDR2 SASEGT. The CDR3 region is CATYRDNSGNTIYF. The CDR3 coding sequence is TGTGCCACCTACAGGGACAACTCTGGAAACACCATATATTTT.

The V gene is TRBV5-1, the J gene TRBJ1-2, with D perhaps matching TRBD1 (5 bases). The CDR3 covers 12 residues. V shed 3 bases and J shed 4 bases, with 7 bases lying between them. Germline V gene data show CDR1 as SGHRS and CDR2 as YFSETQ. As DNA, the CDR3 is TGCGCCAGCAGCTCCCAGGGCTATGGCTACACCTTC. This gives the protein CASSSQGYGYTF.

CDR3 loop: CASSAGRGSPLHF. The CDR3 DNA follows: TGTGCCAGCAGTGCCGGGAGGGGTTCACCCCTCCACTTT. V gene TRBV2 combines with J gene TRBJ1-6, with D tentatively TRBD1 (5 bases). The CDR3 length is 13 residues. Trimming shortened V by 4 bases and J by 9 bases, and 10 bases separated the two germline ends. CDR1 is SNHLY, CDR2 FYNNEI, per germline.

This clone has only a few counts. The rearrangement uses TRBV9 and TRBJ1-5; no clear D. The CDR3 contains 15 residues. In germline, CDR1 is SGDLS, CDR2 YYNGEE. The ends were cut back, 3 bases at V and 2 bases at J, with 12 bases in the middle. The CDR3 reads CASSATDGGNQPQHF. CDR3 in DNA: TGTGCCAGCAGCGCAACGGACGGTGGCAATCAGCCCCAGCATTTT.

This chain connects TRBV5-6 to TRBJ2-1; TRBD2 aligns across 9 bases. The germline V gene encodes CDR1 SGHDT and CDR2 YYEEEE. This CDR3 comprises 18 residues. With V trimmed by 4 bases and J by 6 bases, 17 bases remained unmatched. CDR3 residues: CASSVPAGSREGLNEQFF. In DNA form, the CDR3 reads TGTGCCAGCAGCGTACCCGCAGGGTCGCGGGAGGGCCTCAATGAGCAGTTCTTC.